One sample yielded the 32 T cell receptor beta chains listed below, sequenced in a study of blood T cell repertoires in COVID-19. TCRdb's copy holds only in-frame clones and misses some; the assay was immunoSEQ multiplex PCR. The sample shows 200,000 to 250,000 clones, about four fifths of them seen only once. Input material: peripheral blood. Receptor source: a woman aged 45 to 65 with active or convalescent COVID-19.

The chain is built from TRBV18 and TRBJ2-6; D gene uncertain. With 3 bases removed from V and 2 bases from J, the gap between germline ends came to 17 bases. Germline V CDR1 and CDR2: KGHSH, LQKENI. CDR3 length: 18 residues. This CDR3 reads CASSPFVTPTAGANVLTF. The CDR3 DNA is TGTGCCAGCTCACCTTTTGTGACACCCACGGCTGGGGCCAACGTCCTGACTTTC. Drawing the rest from reference TRBV18 and TRBJ2-6, the complete variable domain is NAGVMQNPRHLVRRRGQEARLRCSPMKGHSHVYWYRQLPEEGLKFMVYLQKENIIDESGMPKERFSAEFPKEGPSILRIQQVVRGDSAAYFCASSPFVTPTAGANVLTFGAGSRLTVL.

This clone has a single count. This rearrangement joins TRBV11-2 to TRBJ2-2, with TRBD1 matching over 7 bases. Germline V gives CDR1 SGHAT, CDR2 FQNNGV. CDR3 length: 12 amino acids. V gave up 6 bases and J gave up 13 bases; unmatched junction bases: 8. The CDR3 sequence is CASSRQGLGLFF. In nucleotides, the CDR3 is TGTGCCAGCAGTCGACAGGGCCTGGGGCTGTTTTTT.

The rearrangement uses TRBV21-1 and TRBJ2-7; the D call of TRBD1 is as the table states it, not checked on the DNA. TRBV21-1 is listed as a pseudogene. This CDR3 is 17 amino acids long. The CDR3 sequence: CASSLPLPSDRSYEQYF. The CDR3 coding sequence is TGTGCCAGCAGCCTCCCTCTCCCCTCTGACAGGTCCTACGAGCAGTACTTC.

The chain uses TRBV19 and TRBJ1-5; 8 nucleotides agree with TRBD1. Per germline, CDR1 LNHDA and CDR2 SQIVND (reference sequence). This CDR3 has 15 amino acids. J was trimmed by 4 bases and V by 6 bases; bases with no gene match: 8. CDR3 amino acids: CASRWDRKENQPQHF. CDR3 coding DNA: TGTGCCAGTAGATGGGACAGGAAGGAAAATCAGCCCCAGCATTTT.

This rearrangement joins TRBV29-1 to TRBJ2-7; TRBD2 matches 10 bases. The CDR3 consists of 14 residues. CDR1 is SQVTM, CDR2 ANQGSEA, per germline. Trimming cost V 6 bases and J 2 bases; bases outside gene matches: 7. Written as DNA, the CDR3 is TGCAGCGTCGCCGGGACTAGCGACACCTACGAGCAGTACTTC. Encoded protein: CSVAGTSDTYEQYF.

This chain connects TRBV5-4 to TRBJ1-2; D call uncertain. The CDR3 has 19 residues. Germline values: CDR1 SGHNT, CDR2 YYREEE (reference sequence). V dropped 0 bases and J dropped 2 bases, with 23 bases sitting between them. CDR3 loop: CASSLARGGRAENNYGYTF. The DNA of the CDR3 is TGTGCCAGCAGCTTGGCCCGCGGAGGGAGGGCCGAAAACAACTATGGCTACACCTTC.

There are a few counts of this clone. The chain links TRBV24-1 to TRBJ2-2, with TRBD2 matching over 7 bases. Germline-derived CDR1 and CDR2 are KGHDR and SFDVKD. The CDR3 covers 17 residues. V lost 3 bases, J lost 1 base, and 7 bases stayed unmatched. In DNA form, the CDR3 reads TGTGCCACCAGTGATCGGGTAAGCGGGATGAACACCGGGGAGCTGTTTTTT. This translates into CATSDRVSGMNTGELFF.

This clone was seen a handful of times. The chain carries TRBV5-1 and TRBJ1-5, with D possibly TRBD1 on 6 matching bases. This CDR3 has 20 residues. Between the trimmed V and J ends, which lost 0 bases and 1 base, there was a span of 23 bases. Germline CDR1 and CDR2: SGHRS and YFSETQ. The CDR3 region is CASSLEGSGERIKSNQPQHF. The DNA of the CDR3 is TGCGCCAGCAGCTTGGAAGGTTCAGGGGAAAGGATTAAAAGCAATCAGCCCCAGCATTTT.

The chain carries TRBV6-1 and TRBJ1-2; tentatively, D is TRBD1 (5 bases). Germline V gene sequence: CDR1 MNHNS, CDR2 SASEGT. V lost 3 bases and J 2 bases, leaving 16 bases between the germline ends. There are 16 residues in the CDR3. For the CDR3, the DNA is TGTGCCAGCAGTGATTATCCCTCGGGGGTGAACTATGGCTACACCTTC. This codes for CASSDYPSGVNYGYTF.

The gene calls are TRBV29-1 and TRBJ2-1, with TRBD2 identical over 14 bases. The trim removed 7 bases at V and 9 bases at J, leaving 5 bases unmatched. This CDR3 has 13 residues. Germline loops: CDR1 SQVTM, CDR2 ANQGSEA. The CDR3 protein is CSDRLAGGVEQFF. DNA of the CDR3: TGCAGCGACAGACTAGCGGGGGGGGTTGAGCAGTTCTTC.

This clone came up a few times. This chain connects TRBV6-1 to TRBJ2-3, with TRBD2 matching 12 bases. V gave up 3 bases and J gave up 2 bases; unmatched junction bases: 3. This CDR3 is 16 amino acids long. Germline V gene lookup returns CDR1 MNHNS and CDR2 SASEGT. CDR3 sequence: CASSDLAGGFTDTQYF. Here the CDR3 DNA reads TGTGCCAGCAGTGACCTAGCGGGAGGGTTCACAGATACGCAGTATTTT.

The chain couples TRBV2 to TRBJ1-2; D gene ambiguous. The CDR3 spans 15 residues. Trimming left V 7 bases short and J 3 bases short, with 18 bases between. Germline CDR1 is SNHLY and CDR2 is FYNNEI. The CDR3, as DNA: TGTGCCAGCATTAAGGAGGGAGGACTCGACTATGGCTACACCTTC. It is translated as CASIKEGGLDYGYTF.

V gene TRBV5-1 combines with J gene TRBJ1-2, with 8 bases aligning to TRBD1. The V gene's germline CDR1 is SGHRS and CDR2 YFSETQ. The V segment lost 1 base and the J segment 8 bases; nucleotides outside the gene matches: 7. The CDR3 contains 14 residues. Here the CDR3 reads CASSLLGQGDGYTF. DNA of the CDR3: TGCGCCAGCAGCTTGTTAGGACAGGGTGACGGCTACACCTTC.

The rearrangement links TRBV27 to TRBJ2-1, with 9 bases aligning to TRBD2. In germline, CDR1 is MNHEY, CDR2 SMNVEV (reference sequence). Trimming removed 6 bases from V and 6 bases from J; junction bases left unmatched: 9. The CDR3 length is 15 residues. CDR3 DNA sequence: TGTGCCAGCAGCCCGACTAGCGGCCAGGTCAATGAGCAGTTCTTC. It is translated as CASSPTSGQVNEQFF.

This chain joins TRBV28 and TRBJ1-1, with no clear D. In germline, CDR1 is MDHEN, CDR2 SYDVKM. The germline V and J ends were trimmed by 7 bases and 0 bases, with 9 bases remaining between them. This CDR3 spans 13 amino acids. Here the CDR3 reads CASTELVNTEAFF. The DNA of the CDR3 is TGTGCCAGCACCGAGCTTGTGAACACTGAAGCTTTCTTT.

CDR3 DNA sequence: TGTGCCATCAGGAGGGACAGGGTAAATGGCTACACCTTC. Translating it yields CAIRRDRVNGYTF. The V call is TRBV10-3, the J call TRBJ1-2; 9 nucleotides line up with TRBD1. The length of the CDR3 is 13 residues. Germline values: CDR1 ENHRY, CDR2 SYGVKD. V was clipped by 6 bases and J by 6 bases; unmatched bases: 5.

The chain links TRBV7-8 to TRBJ2-2; 7 nucleotides align to TRBD2. Trimming at V came to 1 base and at J to 2 bases, leaving 7 bases not matched to a gene. The CDR3 spans 17 residues. Germline values: CDR1 SGHVS, CDR2 FQNEAQ. CDR3 residues: CASSLDSGGINTGELFF. In DNA, the CDR3 is TGTGCCAGCAGCTTAGATTCGGGGGGAATTAACACCGGGGAGCTGTTTTTT.

This clone is a singleton in its sample. The rearrangement links TRBV18 to TRBJ2-1, with D possibly being TRBD2 (6 bases). The CDR3 is 15 residues long. Germline V lookup: CDR1 KGHSH, CDR2 LQKENI. V was cut by 6 bases and J by 9 bases, with 21 bases left in between. CDR3 residues: CASSRARGKGLEQFF. The CDR3 DNA follows: TGTGCCAGCTCCCGCGCCCGCGGGAAGGGTCTTGAGCAGTTCTTC.

The chain combines TRBV5-1 with TRBJ2-3; 7 bases agree with TRBD1. The germline V gene has CDR1 SGHRS and CDR2 YFSETQ. This CDR3 spans 14 amino acids. J lost 2 bases, V lost 3 bases, and 3 bases had no gene match. In nucleotides, the CDR3 is TGCGCCAGCAGCTCGGGACAGTACACAGATACGCAGTATTTT. It translates to CASSSGQYTDTQYF.

Of note for this clone: A junction end diverges from the germline sequence, so it may reflect a read error. CDR3: CSVQLAGNSHEQYF. The CDR3 DNA sequence: TGCAGCGTCCAACTAGCGGGAAACTCCCACGAGCAGTACTTC. The chain employs TRBV29-1 and TRBJ2-7; 10 nucleotides line up with TRBD2. Germline V gene lookup returns CDR1 SQVTM and CDR2 ANQGSEA. The CDR3 contains 14 residues.

V is TRBV29-1 and J is TRBJ1-1; D perhaps matches TRBD1 (6 bases). The CDR3 has 14 residues. V was shortened by 8 bases and J by 4 bases, with 20 bases between the two germline ends. Germline V gene data show CDR1 as SQVTM and CDR2 as ANQGSEA. Written as DNA, the CDR3 is TGCAGCTACGGAACAGGGACGATGGGCACTGAAGCTTTCTTT. Translated: CSYGTGTMGTEAFF.

This clone has more than one count but fewer than ten. The J gene is TRBJ1-1, the V gene TRBV12-5; no firm D call. V was pared by 1 base and J by 4 bases, with 7 bases between. Germline-derived CDR1 and CDR2 are LGHNT and FRNRAP. The CDR3 runs 13 residues. CDR3 sequence (DNA): TGTGCTAGTGGTTTGGGGGGAGTCACTGAAGCTTTCTTT. Its protein is CASGLGGVTEAFF.

V is TRBV2 and J is TRBJ1-2; unclear D gene. The CDR3 consists of 15 residues. Trimming left V 8 bases short and J 2 bases short, with 18 bases between. The germline V gene has CDR1 SNHLY and CDR2 FYNNEI. The CDR3 is CASSRDTFSNYGYTF. The CDR3 DNA is TGTGCCAGCTCTCGCGACACCTTCTCGAACTATGGCTACACCTTC. The whole variable domain, filled in from reference TRBV2 and TRBJ1-2, reads EPEVTQTPSHQVTQMGQEVILRCVPISNHLYFYWYRQILGQKVEFLVSFYNNEISEKSEIFDDQFSVERPDGSNFTLKIRSTKLEDSAMYFCASSRDTFSNYGYTFGSGTRLTVV.

This clone has a single count. This chain joins TRBV5-1 and TRBJ2-1, with TRBD2 identical over 8 bases. The CDR3 has 16 amino acids. V was pared by 4 bases and J by 7 bases, with 13 bases of the junction left unmatched. Per germline, CDR1 SGHRS and CDR2 YFSETQ. In nucleotides, the CDR3 is TGCGCCAGCAGCCCCAGGACTAGCCTTAGAGGGAATGAGCAGTTCTTC. The encoded protein is CASSPRTSLRGNEQFF.

V is TRBV19 and J is TRBJ1-1, with 9 bases that match TRBD1. This CDR3 has 16 amino acids. The V and J ends lost 5 bases and 8 bases, in that order; junction bases with no gene match: 15. Germline assignment: CDR1 LNHDA and CDR2 SQIVND (reference sequence). The CDR3 spells CASSLARDRVTREAFF. CDR3 DNA: TGTGCCAGTAGTCTAGCACGGGACAGGGTAACACGAGAAGCTTTCTTT. The whole variable domain, filled in from reference TRBV19 and TRBJ1-1, reads DGGITQSPKYLFRKEGQNVTLSCEQNLNHDAMYWYRQDPGQGLRLIYYSQIVNDFQKGDIAEGYSVSREKKESFPLTVTSAQKNPTAFYLCASSLARDRVTREAFFGQGTRLTVV.

The CDR3 is CASSYGDRDQPQHF. CDR3 coding DNA: TGTGCCAGCAGTTACGGGGACAGGGATCAGCCCCAGCATTTT. The V call is TRBV6-5, the J call TRBJ1-5, with 9 bases fitting TRBD1. J lost 5 bases, V lost 2 bases, and 1 base had no gene match. This CDR3 has 14 residues. CDR1 is MNHEY and CDR2 is SVGAGI in the germline V gene.

The rearrangement links TRBV15 to TRBJ1-5, with D perhaps TRBD1 (5 bases). The CDR3 has 17 residues. Germline lookup yields CDR1 LNHNV and CDR2 YYDKDF (reference sequence). V lost 1 base and J 0 bases, leaving 13 bases between the germline ends. The CDR3 bases are TGTGCCACCAGCAGAGGGGAGGGGCCGGGTAGCAATCAGCCCCAGCATTTT. It specifies CATSRGEGPGSNQPQHF.

V usage is TRBV28 and J usage is TRBJ1-1; 7 bases map to TRBD1. Germline lookup yields CDR1 MDHEN and CDR2 SYDVKM. V gave up 1 base and J gave up 4 bases; unmatched junction bases: 9. This CDR3 contains 16 residues. The CDR3 DNA is TGTGCCAGCAGTTTATTCCCCGGGAGACAGGGCACTGAAGCTTTCTTT. Translating it yields CASSLFPGRQGTEAFF.

The CDR3 nucleotides read TGCGCCAGCAGCTTGGCCGGGACAGGCGGCGAGCAGTACTTC. Protein sequence: CASSLAGTGGEQYF. The gene calls are TRBV5-1 and TRBJ2-7, with 8 bases fitting TRBD1. This CDR3 region has 14 residues. Trimming took 0 bases from V and 6 from J; bases not matched to a gene: 5. The germline V gene encodes CDR1 SGHRS and CDR2 YFSETQ.

The CDR3 bases are TGTGCCAGCCGCAGAGGAGTGGCCGATTCACCCCTCCACTTT. Its protein product is CASRRGVADSPLHF. The chain joins TRBV6-5 to TRBJ1-6; D gene unclear. This CDR3 region has 14 residues. The germline gives CDR1 MNHEY, CDR2 SVGAGI. V lost 8 bases to trimming and J lost 8 bases, with 16 bases between them.

The chain joins TRBV5-1 to TRBJ1-1; D may be TRBD1 (5 bases). The CDR3 sequence is 13 residues long. V gave up 5 bases and J gave up 4 bases, with 12 bases separating them. Looked up from germline, CDR1 is SGHRS and CDR2 is YFSETQ. CDR3 region: CASRNSGGTEAFF. In DNA, the CDR3 is TGCGCCAGCAGAAACTCGGGGGGCACTGAAGCTTTCTTT.

This sequence joins TRBV7-6 and TRBJ2-1; D is possibly TRBD1 (6 bases). This CDR3 spans 12 amino acids. CDR1 and CDR2 from the germline V gene are SGHVS and FNYEAQ. V was trimmed by 2 bases and J by 8 bases, leaving 7 bases between them. CDR3 residues: CASSLKGDEQFF. CDR3 coding DNA: TGTGCCAGCAGCTTAAAGGGGGATGAGCAGTTCTTC.